This T cell receptor beta chain stems from a study of cytotoxic CD8 clonotypes in ibrutinib-treated CLL. Turning to the study itself: Responses: roughly 25 partial, 2 complete; after median around 64 months, 14 stayed remitted, roughly 12 progressed.

Study results and limitations: Clonality was elevated at ibrutinib response and had returned toward baseline at progression. Contraction or stability on treatment was seen for public clonotypes, which were uncommon. Different sampling times were used for sustained-remission and progressing patients.

Concerning this clone itself: Antigen specificity is unknown.

Some clones are missing from TCRdb's copy, which holds only in-frame ones; the method was immunoSEQ multiplex PCR. The data contain 150,000 or so clones, 70% to 90% of them singletons. The V gene's germline CDR1 is KGHSH and CDR2 LQKENI. Between the trimmed V and J ends, which lost 0 bases and 6 bases, there was a span of 2 bases. The CDR3 sequence is 12 residues long. The sample was PBMCs, taken after 36 months of ibrutinib treatment. The receptor was derived from a human donor with chronic lymphocytic leukemia. V and J are TRBV18 and TRBJ2-2; D remains ambiguous. The CDR3 DNA is TGTGCCAGCTCACCACCGGCCGGGGAGCTGTTTTTT. Translating it yields CASSPPAGELFF.